This note documents a single TCR beta chain sequence. Its specificity is not known. Per germline, CDR1 SGHRS and CDR2 YFSETQ. This CDR3 is built from 15 residues. Losses at the gene ends were 4 bases for V and 1 base for J; bases not matched to a gene: 3. The data belong to a study of Ad26.COV2.S vaccination and SARS-CoV-2 variants. Study as a whole: Each vaccinee took Ad26.COV2.S intramuscularly, once or twice 56 days apart. Study-wide results and caveats: Substantial response breadth was reportedly seen for spike-specific CD8+ and CD4+ T cells after vaccination.

Treatment indicated: 15 to 20 received Ad26.COV2.S at low or high dose, single or two shots; 5 received placebo; per-sample allocation not given. Collection of samples fell on day 63 after the first vaccine or placebo injection. The assay was immunoSEQ multiplex PCR, and TCRdb's table has in-frame clones only and misses some. Here the sample spans roughly 350,000 clones, 88% being singletons. The source is a person between 18 and 65 years old who received the Ad26.COV2.S COVID-19 vaccine or a placebo. Sequencing was performed on peripheral blood, taken in a trial of Ad26.COV2.S vaccine versus placebo. The gene calls are TRBV5-1 and TRBJ2-2; 8 nucleotides match TRBD2. In DNA form, the CDR3 reads TGCGCCAGCAGCACGGGACTAGTGAACACCGGGGAGCTGTTTTTT. This encodes CASSTGLVNTGELFF.